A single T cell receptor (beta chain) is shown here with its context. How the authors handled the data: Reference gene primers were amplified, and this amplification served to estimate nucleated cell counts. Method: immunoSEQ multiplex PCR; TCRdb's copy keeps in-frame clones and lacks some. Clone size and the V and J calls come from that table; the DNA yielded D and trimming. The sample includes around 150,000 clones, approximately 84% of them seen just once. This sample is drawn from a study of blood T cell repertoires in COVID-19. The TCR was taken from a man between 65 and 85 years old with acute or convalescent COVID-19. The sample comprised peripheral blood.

The CDR3: CASSQAGVNGYTF. The CDR3 bases are TGTGCCAGCAGCCAAGCGGGGGTTAATGGCTACACCTTC. The chain is built from TRBV14 and TRBJ1-2; D possibly corresponds to TRBD1 (5 bases). Between the trimmed V and J ends, which lost 1 base and 6 bases, there was a span of 9 bases. Germline CDR1 reads SGHDN; CDR2 reads FVKESK. This CDR3 has 13 residues.